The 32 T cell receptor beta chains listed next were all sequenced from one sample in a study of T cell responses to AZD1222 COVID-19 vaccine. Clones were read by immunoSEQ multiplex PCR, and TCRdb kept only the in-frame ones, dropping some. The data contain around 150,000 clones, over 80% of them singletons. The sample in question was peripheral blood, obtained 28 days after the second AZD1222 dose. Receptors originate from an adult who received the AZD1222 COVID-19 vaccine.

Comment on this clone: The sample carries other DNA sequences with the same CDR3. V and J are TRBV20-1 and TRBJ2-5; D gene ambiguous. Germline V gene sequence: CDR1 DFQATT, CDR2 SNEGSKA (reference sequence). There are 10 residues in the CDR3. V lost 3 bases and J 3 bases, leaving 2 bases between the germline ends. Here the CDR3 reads CSAREETQYF. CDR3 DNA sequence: TGCAGTGCTAGGGAAGAGACCCAGTACTTC.

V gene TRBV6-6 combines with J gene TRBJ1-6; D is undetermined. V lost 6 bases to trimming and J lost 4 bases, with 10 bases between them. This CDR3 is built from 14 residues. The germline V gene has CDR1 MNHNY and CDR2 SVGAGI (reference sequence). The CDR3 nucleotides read TGTGCCAGCAGCCTACAGTCATATAATTCACCCCTCCACTTT. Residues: CASSLQSYNSPLHF.

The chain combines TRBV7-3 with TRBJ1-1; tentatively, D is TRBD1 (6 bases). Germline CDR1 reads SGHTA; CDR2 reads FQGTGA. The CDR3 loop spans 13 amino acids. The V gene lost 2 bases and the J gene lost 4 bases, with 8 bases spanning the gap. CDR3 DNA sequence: TGTGCCAGCAGCTTATGGGGGGCCACTGAAGCTTTCTTT. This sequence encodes CASSLWGATEAFF.

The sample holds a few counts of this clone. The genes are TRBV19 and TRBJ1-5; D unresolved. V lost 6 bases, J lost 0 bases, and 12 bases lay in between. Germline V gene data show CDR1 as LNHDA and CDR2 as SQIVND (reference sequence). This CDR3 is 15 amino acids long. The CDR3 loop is CASRPLLGSNQPQHF. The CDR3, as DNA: TGTGCCAGTAGACCCCTTTTAGGTAGCAATCAGCCCCAGCATTTT.

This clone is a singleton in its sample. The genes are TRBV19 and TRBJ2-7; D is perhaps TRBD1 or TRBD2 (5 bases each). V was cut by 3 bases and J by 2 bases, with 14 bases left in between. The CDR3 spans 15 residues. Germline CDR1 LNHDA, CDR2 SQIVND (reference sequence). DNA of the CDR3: TGTGCCAGTAGTATTGTGGGGACCGCTACCTACGAGCAGTACTTC. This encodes CASSIVGTATYEQYF.

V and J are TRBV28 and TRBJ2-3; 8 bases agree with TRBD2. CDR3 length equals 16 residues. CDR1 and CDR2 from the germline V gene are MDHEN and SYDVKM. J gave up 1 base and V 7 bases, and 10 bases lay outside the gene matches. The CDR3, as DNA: TGTGCCAGCACCCCGGGGGGTAGCGGGGGCACAGATACGCAGTATTTT. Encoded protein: CASTPGGSGGTDTQYF.

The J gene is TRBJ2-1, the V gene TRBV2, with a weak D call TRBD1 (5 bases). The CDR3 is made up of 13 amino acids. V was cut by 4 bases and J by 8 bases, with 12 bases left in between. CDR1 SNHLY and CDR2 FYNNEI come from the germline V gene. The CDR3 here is CASSVRTIDEQFF. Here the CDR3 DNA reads TGTGCCAGCAGTGTGAGGACAATAGATGAGCAGTTCTTC.

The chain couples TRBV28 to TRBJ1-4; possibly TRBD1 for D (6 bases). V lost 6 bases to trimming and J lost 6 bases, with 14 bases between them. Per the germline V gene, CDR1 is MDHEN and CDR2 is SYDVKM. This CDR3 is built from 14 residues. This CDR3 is CASSQGTAYEKLFF. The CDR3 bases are TGTGCCAGCAGCCAGGGGACTGCGTATGAAAAACTGTTTTTT.

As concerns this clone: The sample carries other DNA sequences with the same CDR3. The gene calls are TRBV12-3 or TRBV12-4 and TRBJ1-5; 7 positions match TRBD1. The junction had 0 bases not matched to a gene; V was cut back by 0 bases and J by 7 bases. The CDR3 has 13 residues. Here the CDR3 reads CASSLAGGQPQHF. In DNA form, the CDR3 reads TGTGCCAGCAGTTTAGCAGGGGGCCAGCCCCAGCATTTT.

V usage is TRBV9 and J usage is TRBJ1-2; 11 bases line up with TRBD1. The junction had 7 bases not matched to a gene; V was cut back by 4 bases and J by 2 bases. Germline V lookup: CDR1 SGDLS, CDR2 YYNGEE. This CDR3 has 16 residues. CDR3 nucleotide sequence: TGTGCCAGCAGCCCTGGGACAGGGGGAAGAAACTATGGCTACACCTTC. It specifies CASSPGTGGRNYGYTF. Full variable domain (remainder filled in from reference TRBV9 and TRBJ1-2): DSGVTQTPKHLITATGQRVTLRCSPRSGDLSVYWYQQSLDQGLQFLIQYYNGEERAKGNILERFSAQQFPDLHSELNLSSLELGDSALYFCASSPGTGGRNYGYTFGSGTRLTVV.

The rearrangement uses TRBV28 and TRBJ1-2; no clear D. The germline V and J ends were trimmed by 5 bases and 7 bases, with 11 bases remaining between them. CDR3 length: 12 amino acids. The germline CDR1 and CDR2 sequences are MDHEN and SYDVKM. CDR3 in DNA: TGTGCCAGCAGTCCTGGACGTATTGGCTACACCTTC. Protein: CASSPGRIGYTF.

Here the CDR3 DNA reads TGTGCCACCCGAGGGGGGCCTTACGACAATGAGCAGTTCTTC. Translating gives CATRGGPYDNEQFF. The chain recombines TRBV28 with TRBJ2-1; D may match TRBD1 or TRBD2 (6 bases each). V was cut by 10 bases and J by 5 bases, with 18 bases left in between. There are 14 residues in the CDR3. The germline V gene encodes CDR1 MDHEN and CDR2 SYDVKM.

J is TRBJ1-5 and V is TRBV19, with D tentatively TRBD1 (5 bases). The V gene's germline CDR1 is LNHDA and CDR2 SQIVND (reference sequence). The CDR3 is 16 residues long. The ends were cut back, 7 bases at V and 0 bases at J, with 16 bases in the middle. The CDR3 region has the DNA TGTGCCAGTACTCCAAGACAGTTATATAGCAATCAGCCCCAGCATTTT. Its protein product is CASTPRQLYSNQPQHF.

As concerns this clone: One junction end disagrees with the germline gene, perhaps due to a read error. Here the CDR3 DNA reads TGTGCCAGTAGGATAGGGGGACAGAGTGAAAAACTGTTTTTT. This codes for CASRIGGQSEKLFF. The chain carries TRBV19 and TRBJ1-4, with 7 positions matching TRBD1. The length of the CDR3 is 14 residues. Germline CDR1 and CDR2: LNHDA and SQIVND (reference sequence).

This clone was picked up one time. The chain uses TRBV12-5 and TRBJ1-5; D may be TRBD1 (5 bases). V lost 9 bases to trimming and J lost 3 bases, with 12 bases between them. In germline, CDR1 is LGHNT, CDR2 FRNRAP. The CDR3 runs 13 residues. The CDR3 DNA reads TGTGCTAGCAACGGGGGTCCCAATCAGCCCCAGCATTTT. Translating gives CASNGGPNQPQHF.

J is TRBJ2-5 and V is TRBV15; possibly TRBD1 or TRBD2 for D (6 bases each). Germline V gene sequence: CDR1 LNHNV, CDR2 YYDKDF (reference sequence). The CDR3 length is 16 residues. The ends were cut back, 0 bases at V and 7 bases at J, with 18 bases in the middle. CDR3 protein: CATSRDRDGGRATQYF. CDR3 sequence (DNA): TGTGCCACCAGCAGAGATCGGGACGGGGGCCGGGCGACCCAGTACTTC.

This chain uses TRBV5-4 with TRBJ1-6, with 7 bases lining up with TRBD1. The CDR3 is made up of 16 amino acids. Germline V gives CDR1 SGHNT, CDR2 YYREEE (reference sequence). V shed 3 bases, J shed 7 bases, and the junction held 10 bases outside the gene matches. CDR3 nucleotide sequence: TGTGCCAGCAGCTCAGACAGGGCTCCGGGGAATTCACCCCTCCACTTT. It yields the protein CASSSDRAPGNSPLHF.

Here the CDR3 reads CASSVDLQGPGELFF. In nucleotides, the CDR3 is TGTGCCAGCAGCGTAGATCTTCAGGGGCCCGGGGAGCTGTTTTTT. This chain joins TRBV9 and TRBJ2-2; possible D gene TRBD1, 6 bases. Germline values: CDR1 SGDLS, CDR2 YYNGEE. This CDR3 has 15 amino acids. The V end was cut by 0 bases, the J end by 6 bases, with 12 bases between.

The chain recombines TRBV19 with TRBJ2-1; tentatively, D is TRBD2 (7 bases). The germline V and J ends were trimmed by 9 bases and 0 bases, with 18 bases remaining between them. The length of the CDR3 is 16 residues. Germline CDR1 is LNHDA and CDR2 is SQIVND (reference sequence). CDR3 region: CASRRGGASSYNEQFF. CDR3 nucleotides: TGTGCCAGCAGAAGGGGGGGCGCGAGCTCCTACAATGAGCAGTTCTTC.

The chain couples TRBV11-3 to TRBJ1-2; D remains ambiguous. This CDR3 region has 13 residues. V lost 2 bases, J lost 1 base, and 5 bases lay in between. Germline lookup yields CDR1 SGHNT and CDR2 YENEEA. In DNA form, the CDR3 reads TGTGCCAGCAGCTTACAGGATAACTATGGCTACACCTTC. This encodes CASSLQDNYGYTF.

CDR3 DNA: TGTGCCAGCAGCTACCGGGACAGCTCCTACAATGAGCAGTTCTTC. Amino acid sequence: CASSYRDSSYNEQFF. This sequence joins TRBV7-6 and TRBJ2-1; 7 nucleotides line up with TRBD1. The V and J ends lost 4 bases and 0 bases, in that order; junction bases with no gene match: 3. Germline values: CDR1 SGHVS, CDR2 FNYEAQ. The CDR3 extends over 15 amino acids.

Written as DNA, the CDR3 is TGTGCCAGCAGCTCTAAAGCAGGGAGAGATACGCAGTATTTT. Amino acid sequence: CASSSKAGRDTQYF. This chain uses TRBV5-4 with TRBJ2-3, with D possibly being TRBD1 or TRBD2 (5 bases each). V lost 3 bases, J lost 5 bases, and 13 bases lay in between. Germline-derived CDR1 and CDR2 are SGHNT and YYREEE (reference sequence). The CDR3 totals 14 residues. The full variable domain, completed using reference TRBV5-4 and TRBJ2-3, is ETGVTQSPTHLIKTRGQQVTLRCSSQSGHNTVSWYQQALGQGPQFIFQYYREEENGRGNFPPRFSGLQFPNYSSELNVNALELDDSALYLCASSSKAGRDTQYFGPGTRLTVL.

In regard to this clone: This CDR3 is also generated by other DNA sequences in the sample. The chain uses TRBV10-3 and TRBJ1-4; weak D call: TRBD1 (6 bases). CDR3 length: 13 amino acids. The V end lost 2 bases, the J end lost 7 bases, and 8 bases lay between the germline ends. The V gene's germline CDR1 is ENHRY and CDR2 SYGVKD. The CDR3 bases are TGTGCCATCAGTGAGAGGGGGGGTGAAAAACTGTTTTTT. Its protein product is CAISERGGEKLFF.

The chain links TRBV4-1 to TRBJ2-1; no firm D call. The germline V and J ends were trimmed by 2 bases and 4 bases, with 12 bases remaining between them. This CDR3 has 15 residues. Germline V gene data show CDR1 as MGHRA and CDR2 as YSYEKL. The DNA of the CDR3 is TGCGCCAGCAGCCAAAAGAGCGTCGGATACAATGAGCAGTTCTTC. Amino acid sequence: CASSQKSVGYNEQFF.

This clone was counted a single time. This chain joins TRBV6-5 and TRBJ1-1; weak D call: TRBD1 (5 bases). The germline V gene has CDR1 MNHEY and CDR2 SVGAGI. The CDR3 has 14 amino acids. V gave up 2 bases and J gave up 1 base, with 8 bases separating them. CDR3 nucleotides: TGTGCCAGCAGTTACACTACAGGGAACACTGAAGCTTTCTTT. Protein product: CASSYTTGNTEAFF.

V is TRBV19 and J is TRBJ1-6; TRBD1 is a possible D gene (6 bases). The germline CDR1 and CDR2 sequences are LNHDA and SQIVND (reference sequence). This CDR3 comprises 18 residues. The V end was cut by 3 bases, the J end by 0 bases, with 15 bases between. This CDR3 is CASSMSTGPSSYNSPLHF. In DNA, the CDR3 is TGTGCCAGTAGTATGAGTACAGGGCCAAGCTCCTATAATTCACCCCTCCACTTT. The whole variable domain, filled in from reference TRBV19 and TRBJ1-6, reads DGGITQSPKYLFRKEGQNVTLSCEQNLNHDAMYWYRQDPGQGLRLIYYSQIVNDFQKGDIAEGYSVSREKKESFPLTVTSAQKNPTAFYLCASSMSTGPSSYNSPLHFGNGTRLTVT.

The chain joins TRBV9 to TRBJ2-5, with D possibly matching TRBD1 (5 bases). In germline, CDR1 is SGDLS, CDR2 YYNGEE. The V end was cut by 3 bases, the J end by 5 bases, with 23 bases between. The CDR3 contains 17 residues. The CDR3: CASSEGLGISNPETQYF. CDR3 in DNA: TGTGCCAGCAGCGAGGGGCTAGGGATAAGTAACCCGGAGACCCAGTACTTC.

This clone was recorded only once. CDR3 residues: CASIPPGGQLIEAFF. Written as DNA, the CDR3 is TGTGCCAGTATCCCCCCCGGAGGACAGCTGATTGAAGCTTTCTTT. V is TRBV19 and J is TRBJ1-1; D perhaps matches TRBD1 (6 bases). V was cut by 7 bases and J by 7 bases, with 22 bases left in between. The CDR3 consists of 15 residues. Germline assignment: CDR1 LNHDA and CDR2 SQIVND (reference sequence).

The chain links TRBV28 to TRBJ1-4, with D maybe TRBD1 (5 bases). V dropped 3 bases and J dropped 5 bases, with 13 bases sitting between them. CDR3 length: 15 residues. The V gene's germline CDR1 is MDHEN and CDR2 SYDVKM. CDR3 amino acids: CASSFGARMNEKLFF. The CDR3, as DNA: TGTGCCAGCAGTTTCGGGGCCAGGATGAATGAAAAACTGTTTTTT.

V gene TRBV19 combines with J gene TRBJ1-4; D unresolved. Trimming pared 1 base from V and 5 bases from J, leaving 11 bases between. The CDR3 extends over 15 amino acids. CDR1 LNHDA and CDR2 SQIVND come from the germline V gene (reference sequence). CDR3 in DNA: TGTGCCAGTAGTATAGGTACGGGGAGGAATGAAAAACTGTTTTTT. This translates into CASSIGTGRNEKLFF. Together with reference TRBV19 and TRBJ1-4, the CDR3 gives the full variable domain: DGGITQSPKYLFRKEGQNVTLSCEQNLNHDAMYWYRQDPGQGLRLIYYSQIVNDFQKGDIAEGYSVSREKKESFPLTVTSAQKNPTAFYLCASSIGTGRNEKLFFGSGTQLSVL.

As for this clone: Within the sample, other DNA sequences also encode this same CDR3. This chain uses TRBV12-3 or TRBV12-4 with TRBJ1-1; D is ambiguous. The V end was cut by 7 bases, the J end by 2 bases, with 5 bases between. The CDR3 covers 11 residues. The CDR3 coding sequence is TGTGCCAGCACGACCAACACTGAAGCTTTCTTT. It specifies CASTTNTEAFF.

CDR3 residues: CASSQAGGNQPQHF. CDR3 DNA sequence: TGCGCCAGCAGCCAAGCTGGCGGCAATCAGCCCCAGCATTTT. The chain employs TRBV4-1 and TRBJ1-5; D not certain. Germline values: CDR1 MGHRA, CDR2 YSYEKL. V dropped 1 base and J dropped 2 bases, with 6 bases sitting between them. The CDR3 has 14 residues.